Listed here are 27 T cell receptor beta chains from one sample, sequenced in a study of identical twins. TCRdb reprocessed the 5' RACE reads with MiXCR, giving one entry per CDR3 protein. The sample includes 500,000 to 550,000 distinct CDR3 sequences, about 20% seen only once; the top ten take roughly 0.91%. These data were also filed under a second study, of T cells expressing NK-cell markers.

Sequenced input: CD4+ T cells sorted from blood. These receptors all come from a woman younger than 35 in good health.

This sequence joins TRBV7-9 and TRBJ1-2; no clear D. The CDR3 runs 14 residues. The V gene lost 5 bases and the J gene lost 6 bases, with 16 bases spanning the gap. Germline values: CDR1 SEHNR, CDR2 FQNEAQ (reference sequence). CDR3 amino acids: CASSAKGEGDGYTF. The CDR3 DNA sequence: TGTGCCAGCAGCGCAAAGGGTGAAGGAGATGGCTACACCTTC.

In its sample, this clonotype was seen a few times. The chain uses TRBV7-2 and TRBJ2-1, with D possibly matching TRBD1 (5 bases). CDR1 and CDR2 (germline): SGHTA, FQGNSA. V lost 1 base and J lost 8, with 9 bases in between. CDR3 length equals 13 residues. CDR3: CASSLGLGDEQFF. The CDR3 DNA reads TGTGCCAGCAGCTTAGGTTTAGGGGATGAGCAGTTCTTC.

This clonotype was seen once. The chain joins TRBV7-3 to TRBJ2-1; tentative D call: TRBD1 (6 bases). V was shortened by 2 bases and J by 10 bases, with 12 bases between the two germline ends. Germline V gene lookup returns CDR1 SGHTA and CDR2 FQGTGA. The CDR3 runs 13 residues. The DNA for the CDR3 is TGTGCCAGCAGCTTATCCGTCACAGGGGAGCAGTTCTTC. Translated: CASSLSVTGEQFF.

This clonotype was detected a few times. The V gene is TRBV3-1, the J gene TRBJ2-7; maybe TRBD2 (6 bases). Germline values: CDR1 LGHDT, CDR2 YNNKEL (reference sequence). Trimming pared 1 base from V and 13 bases from J, leaving 20 bases between. The CDR3 consists of 14 residues. The CDR3 nucleotides are TGTGCCAGCAGCCAAGCAAGCGGAGGGGACCACAAATACTTC. Amino acid sequence: CASSQASGGDHKYF.

The table lists this clonotype with a few counts. The chain couples TRBV7-6 to TRBJ2-7, with D perhaps assigned TRBD1 or TRBD2 (6 bases each). Germline V gives CDR1 SGHVS, CDR2 FNYEAQ. Trimming removed 6 bases at V and 4 bases at J, with 19 bases between. The length of the CDR3 is 15 residues. The CDR3 is CASSSLGGPGYEQYF. The CDR3 region has the DNA TGTGCCAGCAGTTCTCTTGGGGGGCCGGGATACGAGCAGTACTTC. Supplemented by reference TRBV7-6 and TRBJ2-7, the full variable domain reads GAGVSQSPRYKVTKRGQDVALRCDPISGHVSLYWYRQALGQGPEFLTYFNYEAQQDKSGLPNDRFSAERPEGSISTLTIQRTEQRDSAMYRCASSSLGGPGYEQYFGPGTRLTVT.

The rearrangement joins TRBV18 to TRBJ2-2; 12 positions agree with TRBD2. CDR1 is KGHSH, CDR2 LQKENI, per germline. The J segment lost 6 bases and the V segment lost 3 bases, leaving 14 bases of the junction unmatched. The CDR3 has 19 amino acids. The CDR3 DNA sequence: TGTGCCAGCTCACCTACTTCAACCGGACTAGCGGGAAACGCCGGGGAGCTGTTTTTT. The encoded protein is CASSPTSTGLAGNAGELFF.

This clonotype turned up a few times. The rearrangement links TRBV12-3 or TRBV12-4 to TRBJ2-2; D is ambiguous. The CDR3 sequence is 14 residues long. With 8 bases removed from V and 5 bases from J, the gap between germline ends came to 15 bases. CDR3 bases: TGTGCCAGCGGACGGGCCCTGGGAACCGGGGAGCTGTTTTTT. Translated, it gives CASGRALGTGELFF.

This clonotype was counted ten times or more. CDR3 DNA: TGCGCCAGCAGCCCCCGGACAGGGGGCTACGAGCAGTACTTC. Amino acids: CASSPRTGGYEQYF. V and J are TRBV4-3 and TRBJ2-7; 10 positions agree with TRBD1. Germline assignment: CDR1 LGHNA and CDR2 YSLEER. V shed 4 bases, J shed 3 bases, and the junction held 3 bases outside the gene matches. The CDR3 totals 14 residues.

This clonotype was observed at least ten times. The rearrangement uses TRBV20-1 and TRBJ2-3, with 9 bases matching TRBD2. Germline V gives CDR1 DFQATT, CDR2 SNEGSKA (reference sequence). The CDR3 runs to 15 residues. V gave up 5 bases and J gave up 4 bases; unmatched junction bases: 10. The CDR3 is CSAVMGGRAPDTQYF. The CDR3 DNA sequence: TGCAGTGCTGTAATGGGCGGGAGGGCCCCAGATACGCAGTATTTT.

This clonotype was recorded a few times. The J gene is TRBJ2-7, the V gene TRBV4-3, with D possibly matching TRBD2 (5 bases). This CDR3 is 14 amino acids long. V was shortened by 4 bases and J by 8 bases, with 18 bases between the two germline ends. Per the germline V gene, CDR1 is LGHNA and CDR2 is YSLEER. The CDR3 DNA reads as TGCGCCAGCAGCCTAACGAGCGGTAGAGAGCAGCAGTACTTC. Translation: CASSLTSGREQQYF.

This clonotype was counted between two and nine times. The chain is built from TRBV15 and TRBJ1-4; D unresolved. V shed 2 bases and J shed 8 bases, with 15 bases lying between them. CDR3 length: 15 amino acids. CDR1 LNHNV and CDR2 YYDKDF come from the germline V gene (reference sequence). CDR3 protein: CATSRQTSRGEKLFF. The CDR3 region has the DNA TGTGCCACCAGCAGACAGACCTCGCGAGGGGAAAAACTGTTTTTT.

This sequence joins TRBV3-1 and TRBJ2-2; D gene uncertain. The CDR3 runs to 17 residues. V shed 2 bases and J shed 0 bases, with 13 bases lying between them. Germline CDR1 and CDR2: LGHDT and YNNKEL (reference sequence). This CDR3 reads CASSQYVWAANTGELFF. The CDR3 DNA follows: TGTGCCAGCAGCCAATACGTATGGGCGGCGAACACCGGGGAGCTGTTTTTT.

The CDR3 DNA reads TGCAGTGCCTGGACAGCCAACACCGGGGAGCTGTTTTTT. This encodes CSAWTANTGELFF. The chain links TRBV20-1 to TRBJ2-2; D is perhaps TRBD1 (6 bases). CDR1 DFQATT and CDR2 SNEGSKA come from the germline V gene (reference sequence). Trimming shortened V by 6 bases and J by 2 bases, and 10 bases separated the two germline ends. CDR3 length: 13 amino acids.

This clonotype has more than one count but fewer than ten. The rearrangement uses TRBV9 and TRBJ2-3; D may be TRBD2 (6 bases). Deletions cut 0 bases from V and 5 bases from J, with 16 bases between. CDR1 SGDLS and CDR2 YYNGEE come from the germline V gene. The CDR3 consists of 16 residues. The CDR3: CASSVGVGSKGDTQYF. In DNA, the CDR3 is TGTGCCAGCAGCGTAGGGGTCGGGAGTAAGGGAGATACGCAGTATTTT.

This clonotype has ten or more counts. The rearrangement links TRBV7-9 to TRBJ1-4, with D unresolved. Trimming took 4 bases from V and 8 from J, leaving 11 bases between them. This CDR3 is 13 amino acids long. The V gene's germline CDR1 is SEHNR and CDR2 FQNEAQ (reference sequence). The CDR3 DNA follows: TGTGCCAGCAGCTACGCCGGGAGCGAAAAACTGTTTTTT. The encoded protein is CASSYAGSEKLFF.

The CDR3: CARNHRDNYGYTF. CDR3 sequence (DNA): TGCGCCAGAAACCACCGGGACAACTATGGCTACACCTTC. The chain carries TRBV5-1 and TRBJ1-2; perhaps TRBD1 as D (5 bases). This CDR3 contains 13 residues. The ends were cut back, 8 bases at V and 2 bases at J, with 13 bases in the middle. Germline loops: CDR1 SGHRS, CDR2 YFSETQ.

The table lists this clonotype with a few counts. The rearrangement uses TRBV21-1 and TRBJ2-4; TRBD1 is the table's D call, not checked against the DNA. TRBV21-1 is given as a pseudogene. The CDR3 totals 17 residues. For the CDR3, the DNA is TGTGCCAGCAGCAGGACAGGGGCTGGTATGGCCAAAAACATTCAGTACTTC. Translating it yields CASSRTGAGMAKNIQYF.

This clonotype was seen only a few times. The CDR3 DNA is TGTGCCAGCAGCTTAGTGCCTGGGCAGGGGGGAGCTAACTATGGCTACACCTTC. It is translated as CASSLVPGQGGANYGYTF. This sequence joins TRBV7-8 and TRBJ1-2, with 7 positions matching TRBD1. The CDR3 loop spans 18 amino acids. V shed 1 base, J shed 0 bases, and the junction held 11 bases outside the gene matches. Germline lookup yields CDR1 SGHVS and CDR2 FQNEAQ.

The chain joins TRBV29-1 to TRBJ1-1; no clear D gene. The length of the CDR3 is 13 residues. Trimming removed 7 bases from V and 0 bases from J, with 12 bases in between. Germline lookup yields CDR1 SQVTM and CDR2 ANQGSEA. The CDR3 DNA reads TGCAGCGGAGTCGCGACCATGAACACTGAAGCTTTCTTT. It yields the protein CSGVATMNTEAFF.

V usage is TRBV11-2 and J usage is TRBJ2-7, with TRBD1 as a possible D gene (5 bases). Germline CDR1 and CDR2: SGHAT and FQNNGV. The CDR3 length is 12 residues. Trimming removed 8 bases from V and 4 bases from J, with 12 bases in between. The CDR3 loop reads CASGVTGYEQYF. CDR3 DNA: TGTGCCAGCGGGGTTACAGGTTACGAGCAGTACTTC. Full variable domain (remainder filled in from reference TRBV11-2 and TRBJ2-7): EAGVAQSPRYKIIEKRQSVAFWCNPISGHATLYWYQQILGQGPKLLIQFQNNGVVDDSQLPKDRFSAERLKGVDSTLKIQPAKLEDSAVYLCASGVTGYEQYFGPGTRLTVT.

The DNA for the CDR3 is TGCAGTGCTAGAGGGGTGGGCGGAGAGACCCAGTACTTC. Amino acids: CSARGVGGETQYF. The rearrangement links TRBV20-1 to TRBJ2-5; D gene unclear. Germline CDR1 and CDR2: DFQATT and SNEGSKA (reference sequence). The CDR3 is made up of 13 amino acids. V was cut by 1 base and J by 4 bases, with 10 bases left in between.

The genes are TRBV5-1 and TRBJ2-1, with TRBD1 as a possible D gene (6 bases). V was cut by 2 bases and J by 4 bases, with 10 bases left in between. Per germline, CDR1 SGHRS and CDR2 YFSETQ. The CDR3 is made up of 14 amino acids. As DNA, the CDR3 is TGCGCCAGCAGCTTATCGGACAGTTACAATGAGCAGTTCTTC. It encodes CASSLSDSYNEQFF. The variable domain in full, completed from reference TRBV5-1 and TRBJ2-1, reads KAGVTQTPRYLIKTRGQQVTLSCSPISGHRSVSWYQQTPGQGLQFLFEYFSETQRNKGNFPGRFSGRQFSNSRSEMNVSTLELGDSALYLCASSLSDSYNEQFFGPGTRLTVL.

This clonotype has a handful of counts. The J gene is TRBJ1-2, the V gene TRBV29-1; D remains ambiguous. Trimming removed 7 bases at V and 8 bases at J, with 5 bases between. CDR3 length: 8 residues. CDR1 SQVTM and CDR2 ANQGSEA come from the germline V gene. This CDR3 is CSGTGYTF. The CDR3 DNA reads as TGCAGCGGCACAGGCTACACCTTC.

This clonotype was seen a few times. J is TRBJ2-4 and V is TRBV5-1; 14 bases map to TRBD2. The CDR3 runs 19 residues. The V segment lost 3 bases and the J segment 0 bases; nucleotides outside the gene matches: 8. The V gene's germline CDR1 is SGHRS and CDR2 YFSETQ. The chain's CDR3 is CASSSAGTSGSLAKNIQYF. DNA of the CDR3: TGCGCCAGCAGCTCAGCCGGGACTAGCGGGAGTTTAGCCAAAAACATTCAGTACTTC.

The chain couples TRBV7-2 to TRBJ2-1; 7 nucleotides line up with TRBD2. Germline V lookup: CDR1 SGHTA, CDR2 FQGNSA. V was clipped by 5 bases and J by 6 bases; unmatched bases: 13. The CDR3 extends over 16 amino acids. CDR3 sequence reads: CASSIGWDWGGNEQFF. The CDR3 bases are TGTGCCAGCAGCATAGGGTGGGATTGGGGGGGCAATGAGCAGTTCTTC.

This clonotype was seen only once. The chain employs TRBV20-1 and TRBJ2-2, with no clear D. V was trimmed by 0 bases and J by 6 bases, leaving 8 bases between them. This CDR3 has 13 amino acids. Germline V lookup: CDR1 DFQATT, CDR2 SNEGSKA (reference sequence). This chain's CDR3 is CSAREGIAGELFF. The CDR3, as DNA: TGCAGTGCTAGAGAAGGGATAGCCGGGGAGCTGTTTTTT.

The gene calls are TRBV3-1 and TRBJ2-5; 8 nucleotides line up with TRBD1. Germline V gives CDR1 LGHDT, CDR2 YNNKEL (reference sequence). The CDR3 is made up of 12 amino acids. Trimming removed 8 bases from V and 6 bases from J; junction bases left unmatched: 5. The CDR3 DNA is TGTGCCAGCGCTCAGGGGGCGAAGACCCAGTACTTC. Amino acid sequence: CASAQGAKTQYF.